The source of this TCR beta chain is a study of cytomegalovirus exposure and HLA in healthy donors. Study-wide points: In a later analysis, first-cohort TCR clusters were found to tend to co-occur in the 120 or so validation repertoires. A few chains linked to CMV were shown in vitro to be specific for CMV antigens. Cytomegalovirus association was listed for about 150 TCR beta chains.

Regarding this clone: Its specificity is not known.

The germline V gene encodes CDR1 SGHRS and CDR2 YFSETQ. V was pared by 4 bases and J by 5 bases, with 5 bases of the junction left unmatched. This CDR3 comprises 13 residues. Some clones are missing from TCRdb's copy, which holds only in-frame ones; the method was immunoSEQ multiplex PCR. Among 55,000 to 70,000 clones listed, 85% to 95% were seen once. Material for sequencing was PBMCs. J is TRBJ1-2 and V is TRBV5-1, with TRBD1 identical over 7 bases. This TCR derives from a man aged 18 to 30 in good health and CMV-seronegative. The CDR3 here is CASSKGQEYGYTF. As DNA, the CDR3 is TGCGCCAGCAGCAAAGGACAGGAGTATGGCTACACCTTC.